This passage covers 2 T cell receptor beta chains from one sample sequenced in a study of blood T cell repertoires in COVID-19. Assay used: immunoSEQ multiplex PCR; TCRdb lists only in-frame clones, some missing. The data show about 220,000 clones, with around 84% seen just once and 6.8% held by the top ten. Input material: PBMCs or T cells enriched from blood (not recorded which). These receptor sequences come from a woman between 40 and 55 years old who had recovered from COVID-19.

The J gene is TRBJ2-1, the V gene TRBV6-1; the D is unclear. CDR1 and CDR2 (germline): MNHNS, SASEGT. V shed 2 bases and J shed 0 bases, with 5 bases lying between them. The CDR3 runs to 14 residues. The CDR3 protein is CASSEFSSYNEQFF. The CDR3 nucleotides are TGTGCCAGCAGTGAATTTAGCTCCTACAATGAGCAGTTCTTC.

This clone was detected only once. This specimen includes other DNA sequences encoding the same CDR3. The chain has TRBV10-3 and TRBJ2-5; the match to TRBD2 covers 10 bases. Losses at the gene ends were 1 base for V and 4 bases for J; bases not matched to a gene: 0. Germline V gives CDR1 ENHRY, CDR2 SYGVKD. There are 14 residues in the CDR3. The CDR3 protein is CAISELAGGETQYF. The DNA of the CDR3 is TGTGCCATCAGTGAGTTAGCGGGAGGAGAGACCCAGTACTTC.